Listed here are 28 T cell receptor beta chains from one sample, sequenced in a study of early T cells in non-severe SARS-CoV-2 infection. TCRdb used MiXCR to reprocess the 5' RACE reads, holding one entry per CDR3 protein. Among 55,000 to 65,000 distinct CDR3 sequences listed, about 10% were seen once. The sequenced sample was whole blood. These receptors came from an adult who was a healthcare worker with PCR-confirmed SARS-CoV-2 infection or an uninfected control (not recorded which).

This clonotype has a count of ten or more. The rearrangement links TRBV5-4 to TRBJ2-2; D call uncertain. CDR1 is SGHNT, CDR2 YYREEE, per germline (reference sequence). V lost 4 bases and J 6 bases, leaving 7 bases between the germline ends. The CDR3 runs to 12 residues. Written as DNA, the CDR3 is TGTGCCAGCAGCCCAGTGTCCGGGGAGCTGTTTTTT. Its translation: CASSPVSGELFF.

The chain couples TRBV6-2 or TRBV6-3 to TRBJ2-1; D is perhaps TRBD2 (6 bases). CDR3 size: 16 residues. V was cut by 6 bases and J by 3 bases, with 18 bases left in between. CDR1 MNHEY and CDR2 SVGEGT come from the germline V gene. The CDR3 DNA reads TGTGCCAGCAGCCCACCCAGGGTAGCGGTCTACAATGAGCAGTTCTTC. Encoded protein: CASSPPRVAVYNEQFF.

V gene TRBV15 combines with J gene TRBJ1-1; 9 positions agree with TRBD1. Germline CDR1 is LNHNV and CDR2 is YYDKDF (reference sequence). The CDR3 has 15 amino acids. V lost 5 bases to trimming and J lost 3 bases; unmatched junction nucleotides: 7. Here the CDR3 reads CATSGKQGADTEAFF. The CDR3 nucleotides read TGTGCCACCAGCGGTAAACAGGGGGCGGACACTGAAGCTTTCTTT. The full variable domain, with the rest looked up from reference TRBV15 and TRBJ1-1, is DAMVIQNPRYQVTQFGKPVTLSCSQTLNHNVMYWYQQKSSQAPKLLFHYYDKDFNNEADTPDNFQSRRPNTSFCFLDIRSPGLGDTAMYLCATSGKQGADTEAFFGQGTRLTVV.

Notes on this clonotype: Being one base from a much bigger clone, this may be a read error. The rearrangement joins TRBV2 to TRBJ2-5; maybe TRBD2 (5 bases). The CDR3 is 14 amino acids. V dropped 4 bases and J dropped 0 bases, with 9 bases sitting between them. The germline CDR1 and CDR2 sequences are SNHLY and FYNNEI. The CDR3 protein is CASSGLTNQETQYF. CDR3 coding DNA: TGTGCCAGCAGTGGATTGACTAACCAAGAGACCCAGTACTTC.

This clonotype was recorded a few times. The rearrangement uses TRBV7-2 and TRBJ2-7; TRBD1 agrees at 8 bases. Trimming cost V 3 bases and J 3 bases; bases outside gene matches: 4. The germline V gene has CDR1 SGHTA and CDR2 FQGNSA. This CDR3 is built from 14 residues. The CDR3 region is CASSLGTGHYEQYF. As DNA, the CDR3 is TGTGCCAGCAGCTTGGGGACAGGCCACTACGAGCAGTACTTC.

This clonotype was detected many times. J is TRBJ2-1 and V is TRBV20-1; D uncertain. Trimming took off 6 bases at V and 8 bases at J, with 14 bases between the two ends. Germline CDR1 reads DFQATT; CDR2 reads SNEGSKA (reference sequence). This CDR3 has 12 residues. The DNA for the CDR3 is TGCAGTGCGGTAGACTTATACCATGAGCAGTTCTTC. Translated: CSAVDLYHEQFF.

The CDR3 DNA reads TGTGCCATCAGGGGGACAGGGGTCACCTACGAGCAGTACTTC. It is translated as CAIRGTGVTYEQYF. The chain couples TRBV10-3 to TRBJ2-7; 10 positions agree with TRBD1. V lost 6 bases and J lost 2; bases outside the gene matches: 4. CDR1 is ENHRY, CDR2 SYGVKD, per germline. The length of the CDR3 is 14 residues.

In its sample, this clonotype was seen many times. The chain employs TRBV9 and TRBJ1-6; D remains ambiguous. Germline loops: CDR1 SGDLS, CDR2 YYNGEE. This CDR3 is built from 13 residues. With 0 bases removed from V and 10 bases from J, the gap between germline ends came to 8 bases. The CDR3 DNA is TGTGCCAGCAGCGTAGAGGAAGGGTCACCCCTCCACTTT. It encodes CASSVEEGSPLHF.

This clonotype showed up just a few times. The chain uses TRBV5-1 and TRBJ2-7; D call uncertain. V dropped 0 bases and J dropped 5 bases, with 12 bases sitting between them. Germline V gene data show CDR1 as SGHRS and CDR2 as YFSETQ. This CDR3 has 14 residues. CDR3 region: CASSLAGQVNEQYF. The CDR3 DNA reads TGCGCCAGCAGCTTGGCCGGGCAGGTAAACGAGCAGTACTTC.

As concerns this clonotype: A much larger clone differs from this one at a single base, so this may be a read error. The gene calls are TRBV20-1 and TRBJ2-2, with unresolved D. Germline V gives CDR1 DFQATT, CDR2 SNEGSKA (reference sequence). CDR3 length: 13 residues. V lost 2 bases and J lost 0, with 4 bases in between. CDR3 protein: CSARRTNTGELFF. Here the CDR3 DNA reads TGCAGTGCTAGAAGAACGAACACCGGGGAGCTGTTTTTT.

The chain combines TRBV27 with TRBJ2-7, with 8 positions matching TRBD1. V was pared by 8 bases and J by 7 bases, with 16 bases of the junction left unmatched. The CDR3 length is 15 residues. From germline, CDR1 is MNHEY and CDR2 SMNVEV (reference sequence). The CDR3 protein is CASSAWGLQGEEQYF. The CDR3 coding sequence is TGTGCCAGCTCCGCTTGGGGCTTACAGGGGGAAGAGCAGTACTTC.

This clonotype was counted only a few times. The chain joins TRBV10-3 to TRBJ2-1; D tentatively fits TRBD1 or TRBD2 (5 bases each). Trimming took 4 bases from V and 0 from J, leaving 7 bases between them. The germline gives CDR1 ENHRY, CDR2 SYGVKD. The CDR3 has 14 residues. The CDR3 reads CAISGGSSYNEQFF. The DNA of the CDR3 is TGTGCCATCAGTGGGGGGAGCTCCTACAATGAGCAGTTCTTC.

There are a few counts of this clonotype. V usage is TRBV12-3 or TRBV12-4 and J usage is TRBJ2-3; TRBD2 matches at 8 bases. The CDR3 is 18 amino acids. V shed 1 base and J 1 base; nucleotides not matched to a gene: 10. DNA for the CDR3: TGTGCCAGCAGTTTAGGGGTGGGACTAGAGGCGGGCACAGATACGCAGTATTTT. Its translation: CASSLGVGLEAGTDTQYF.

The rearrangement uses TRBV5-1 and TRBJ2-7; D possibly corresponds to TRBD1 (6 bases). The CDR3 has 14 amino acids. V was pared by 5 bases and J by 6 bases, with 18 bases between. The germline V gene has CDR1 SGHRS and CDR2 YFSETQ. The CDR3: CASSQQTGTPEQYF. Written as DNA, the CDR3 is TGCGCCAGCAGTCAACAAACAGGGACCCCCGAGCAGTACTTC.

This clonotype came up many times. The chain has TRBV11-2 and TRBJ1-3; D might be TRBD1 (5 bases). Trimming cost V 3 bases and J 0 bases, with 9 bases left between them. Germline assignment: CDR1 SGHAT and CDR2 FQNNGV. This CDR3 region has 15 residues. The CDR3 protein is CASSLGTLSGNTIYF. The CDR3 nucleotides are TGTGCCAGCAGCTTGGGGACCCTCTCTGGAAACACCATATATTTT.

This clonotype was recorded many times. V usage is TRBV5-1 and J usage is TRBJ2-6, with TRBD1 matching 7 bases. The length of the CDR3 is 15 residues. V lost 4 bases to trimming and J lost 1 base; unmatched junction nucleotides: 2. Germline CDR1 is SGHRS and CDR2 is YFSETQ. The DNA of the CDR3 is TGCGCCAGCAGCGAGGGACAGTCTGGGGCCAACGTCCTGACTTTC. Translation gives CASSEGQSGANVLTF.

This clonotype appeared a few times. The chain combines TRBV19 with TRBJ1-5; D gene ambiguous. The CDR3 has 17 amino acids. V dropped 5 bases and J dropped 0 bases, with 17 bases sitting between them. The germline CDR1 and CDR2 sequences are LNHDA and SQIVND (reference sequence). The CDR3 DNA is TGTGCCAGTAGTTTGGACCGGGAGGGCTATAGCAATCAGCCCCAGCATTTT. Protein product: CASSLDREGYSNQPQHF.

The chain combines TRBV11-2 with TRBJ2-7; D uncertain. CDR1 and CDR2 (germline): SGHAT, FQNNGV. Trimming left V 2 bases short and J 1 base short, with 9 bases between. This CDR3 is 14 amino acids long. CDR3 loop: CASSLSGRSYEQYF. In nucleotides, the CDR3 is TGTGCCAGCAGCTTATCGGGCAGGTCCTACGAGCAGTACTTC. The full variable domain, rest sourced from reference TRBV11-2 and TRBJ2-7, is EAGVAQSPRYKIIEKRQSVAFWCNPISGHATLYWYQQILGQGPKLLIQFQNNGVVDDSQLPKDRFSAERLKGVDSTLKIQPAKLEDSAVYLCASSLSGRSYEQYFGPGTRLTVT.

This clonotype was seen only a few times. This chain links TRBV12-3 or TRBV12-4 with TRBJ2-2; 8 bases match TRBD1. V was clipped by 3 bases and J by 4 bases; unmatched bases: 4. This CDR3 spans 15 amino acids. CDR3 amino acids: CASSFDRGTTGELFF. CDR3 DNA sequence: TGTGCCAGCAGTTTCGACAGGGGTACCACCGGGGAGCTGTTTTTT.

This clonotype has ten or more counts. The V gene is TRBV10-2, the J gene TRBJ2-6, with D uncertain. This CDR3 contains 14 residues. Germline CDR1 WSHSY, CDR2 SAAADI. V was trimmed by 3 bases and J by 0 bases, leaving 3 bases between them. The DNA for the CDR3 is TGCGCCAGCAGTGACTCCTCTGGGGCCAACGTCCTGACTTTC. It codes for CASSDSSGANVLTF.

This chain links TRBV29-1 with TRBJ2-3; TRBD2 is a possible D gene (6 bases). Trimming took off 8 bases at V and 5 bases at J, with 11 bases between the two ends. CDR1 is SQVTM and CDR2 is ANQGSEA in the germline V gene. This CDR3 contains 11 residues. The CDR3 DNA reads TGCAGCTTATGGAGGGGAGATACGCAGTATTTT. Amino acids: CSLWRGDTQYF.

CDR3 residues: CASGLYGSMNTEAFF. For the CDR3, the DNA is TGTGCTAGTGGTTTATACGGCTCTATGAACACTGAAGCTTTCTTT. This rearrangement joins TRBV12-5 to TRBJ1-1; unclear D gene. Per the germline V gene, CDR1 is LGHNT and CDR2 is FRNRAP. The CDR3 has 15 residues. V lost 3 bases and J 0 bases, leaving 11 bases between the germline ends. The full variable domain, rest sourced from reference TRBV12-5 and TRBJ1-1, is DARVTQTPRHKVTEMGQEVTMRCQPILGHNTVFWYRQTMMQGLELLAYFRNRAPLDDSGMPKDRFSAEMPDATLATLKIQPSEPRDSAVYFCASGLYGSMNTEAFFGQGTRLTVV.

This clonotype was counted many times. The genes are TRBV6-6 and TRBJ1-5; D is unclear. CDR3 length: 16 amino acids. Trimming left V 6 bases short and J 5 bases short, with 20 bases between. Germline CDR1 and CDR2: MNHNY and SVGAGI (reference sequence). The CDR3: CASSSLEALTYQPQHF. For the CDR3, the DNA is TGTGCCAGCAGCTCCCTGGAGGCTCTAACGTATCAGCCCCAGCATTTT.

This clonotype appeared many times. V is TRBV7-2 and J is TRBJ1-1; TRBD1 aligns across 9 bases. Germline assignment: CDR1 SGHTA and CDR2 FQGNSA. Unmatched junction bases numbered 11, after V lost 3 bases and J lost 6 bases. The CDR3 extends over 16 amino acids. The CDR3 spells CASSLGTYRGRAEAFF. In DNA form, the CDR3 reads TGTGCCAGCAGCTTGGGGACTTACAGGGGGCGGGCTGAAGCTTTCTTT. Variable domain in full (rest from reference TRBV7-2 and TRBJ1-1): GAGVSQSPSNKVTEKGKDVELRCDPISGHTALYWYRQSLGQGLEFLIYFQGNSAPDKSGLPSDRFSAERTGGSVSTLTIQRTQQEDSAVYLCASSLGTYRGRAEAFFGQGTRLTVV.

In DNA form, the CDR3 reads TGTGCCAGCAGCTCCGAGAGGGCTTACGAGCAGTACTTC. As protein: CASSSERAYEQYF. The chain recombines TRBV7-9 with TRBJ2-7; tentatively, D is TRBD2 (5 bases). Germline lookup yields CDR1 SEHNR and CDR2 FQNEAQ (reference sequence). This CDR3 comprises 13 residues. V was clipped by 4 bases and J by 4 bases, with 11 bases between them. Based on the CDR3 plus reference TRBV7-9 and TRBJ2-7, the full variable domain is DTGVSQNPRHKITKRGQNVTFRCDPISEHNRLYWYRQTLGQGPEFLTYFQNEAQLEKSRLLSDRFSAERPKGSFSTLEIQRTEQGDSAMYLCASSSERAYEQYFGPGTRLTVT.

This clonotype was detected ten times or more. The V and J genes are TRBV20-1 and TRBJ2-2, with D uncertain. With 5 bases removed from V and 0 bases from J, the gap between germline ends came to 13 bases. This CDR3 comprises 15 residues. Germline CDR1 is DFQATT and CDR2 is SNEGSKA (reference sequence). The CDR3 coding sequence is TGCAGTGCTGAGAGGCAGACCGCGAACACCGGGGAGCTGTTTTTT. It encodes CSAERQTANTGELFF.

This clonotype was detected ten times or more. The CDR3 here is CASSVGGSRLQPQHF. Here the CDR3 DNA reads TGTGCCAGCAGCGTAGGAGGGTCCCGGTTACAACCCCAGCATTTT. The chain employs TRBV9 and TRBJ1-5, with D uncertain. Trimming stripped 0 bases from V and 10 bases from J, with 17 bases between. The CDR3 sequence is 15 residues long. Per the germline V gene, CDR1 is SGDLS and CDR2 is YYNGEE.

With regard to this clonotype: Since no conserved phenylalanine or tryptophan closes the CDR3, a read error is the likely cause. V and J are TRBV7-3 and TRBJ2-3, with D perhaps TRBD2 (6 bases). Germline values: CDR1 SGHTA, CDR2 FQGTGA. The CDR3 has 15 amino acids. Trimming removed 3 bases at V and 6 bases at J, with 16 bases between. The CDR3 DNA reads as TGTGCCAGCAGCTTGGAGGGAGACTCGGCCGATACGCAGTATTTG. Its protein is CASSLEGDSADTQYL.